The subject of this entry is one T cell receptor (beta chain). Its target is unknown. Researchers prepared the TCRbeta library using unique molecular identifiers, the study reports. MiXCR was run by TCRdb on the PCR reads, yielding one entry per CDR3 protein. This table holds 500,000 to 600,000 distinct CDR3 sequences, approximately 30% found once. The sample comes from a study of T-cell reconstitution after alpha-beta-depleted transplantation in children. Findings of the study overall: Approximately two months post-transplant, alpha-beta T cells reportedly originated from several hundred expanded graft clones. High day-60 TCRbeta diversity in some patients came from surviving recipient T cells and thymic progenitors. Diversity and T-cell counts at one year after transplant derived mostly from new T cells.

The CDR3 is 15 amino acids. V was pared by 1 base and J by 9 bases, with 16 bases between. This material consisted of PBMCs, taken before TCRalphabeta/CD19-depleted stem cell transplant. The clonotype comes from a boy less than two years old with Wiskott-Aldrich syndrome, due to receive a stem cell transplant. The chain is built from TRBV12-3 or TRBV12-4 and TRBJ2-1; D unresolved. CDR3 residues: CASSLDPGSMSEQFF. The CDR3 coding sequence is TGTGCCAGCAGTTTAGACCCGGGTAGTATGAGTGAGCAGTTCTTC.